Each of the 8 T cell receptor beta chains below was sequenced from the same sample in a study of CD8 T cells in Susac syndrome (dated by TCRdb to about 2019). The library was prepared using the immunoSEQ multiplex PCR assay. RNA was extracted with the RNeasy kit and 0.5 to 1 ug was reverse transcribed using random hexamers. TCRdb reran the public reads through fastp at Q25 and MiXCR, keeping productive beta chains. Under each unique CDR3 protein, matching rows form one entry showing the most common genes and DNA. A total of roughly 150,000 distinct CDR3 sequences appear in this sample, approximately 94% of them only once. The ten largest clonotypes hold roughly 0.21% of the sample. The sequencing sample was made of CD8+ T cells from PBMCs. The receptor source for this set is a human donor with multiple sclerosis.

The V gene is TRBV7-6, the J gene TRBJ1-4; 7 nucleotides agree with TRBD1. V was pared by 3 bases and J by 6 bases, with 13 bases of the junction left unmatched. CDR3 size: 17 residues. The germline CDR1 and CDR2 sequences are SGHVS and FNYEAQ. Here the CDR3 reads CASSLESGDRGDEKLFF. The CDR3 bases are TGTGCCAGCAGCTTGGAGTCCGGGGACAGAGGCGATGAAAAACTGTTTTTT.

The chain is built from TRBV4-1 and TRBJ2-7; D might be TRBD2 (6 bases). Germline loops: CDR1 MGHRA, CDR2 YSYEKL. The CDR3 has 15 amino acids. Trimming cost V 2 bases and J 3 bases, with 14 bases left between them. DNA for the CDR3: TGCGCCAGCAGCCAATCCGGGACGGGAGACTACGAGCAGTACTTC. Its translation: CASSQSGTGDYEQYF.

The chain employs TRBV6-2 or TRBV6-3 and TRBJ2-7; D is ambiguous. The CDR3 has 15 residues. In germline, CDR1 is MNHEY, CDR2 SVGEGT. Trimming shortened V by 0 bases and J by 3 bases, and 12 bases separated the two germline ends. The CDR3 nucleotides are TGTGCCAGCAGTTACTCAGGGTCTCGGCTCTACGAGCAGTACTTC. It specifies CASSYSGSRLYEQYF.

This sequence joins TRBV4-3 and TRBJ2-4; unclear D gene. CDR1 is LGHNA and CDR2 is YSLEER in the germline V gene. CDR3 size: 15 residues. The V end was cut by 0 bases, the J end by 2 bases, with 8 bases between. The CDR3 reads CASSQDSWTKNIQYF. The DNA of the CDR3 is TGCGCCAGCAGCCAAGATTCCTGGACCAAAAACATTCAGTACTTC.

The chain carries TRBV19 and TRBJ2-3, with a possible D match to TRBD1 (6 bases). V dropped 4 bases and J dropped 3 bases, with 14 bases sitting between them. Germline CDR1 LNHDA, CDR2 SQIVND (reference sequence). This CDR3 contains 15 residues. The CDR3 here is CASSTLAGATDTQYF. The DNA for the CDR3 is TGTGCCAGTAGTACTCTTGCAGGGGCGACAGATACGCAGTATTTT.

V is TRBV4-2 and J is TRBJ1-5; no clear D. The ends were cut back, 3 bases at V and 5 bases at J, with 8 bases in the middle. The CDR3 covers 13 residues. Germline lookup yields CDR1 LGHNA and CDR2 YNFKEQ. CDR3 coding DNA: TGTGCCAGCAGCCAGGGTGGCTATCAGCCCCAGCATTTT. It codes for CASSQGGYQPQHF.

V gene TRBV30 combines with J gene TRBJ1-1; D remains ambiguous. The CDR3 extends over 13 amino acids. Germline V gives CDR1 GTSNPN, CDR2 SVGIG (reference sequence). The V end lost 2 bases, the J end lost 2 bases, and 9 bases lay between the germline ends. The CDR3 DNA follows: TGTGCCTGGAGTATATCCGATAACACTGAAGCTTTCTTT. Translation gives CAWSISDNTEAFF.

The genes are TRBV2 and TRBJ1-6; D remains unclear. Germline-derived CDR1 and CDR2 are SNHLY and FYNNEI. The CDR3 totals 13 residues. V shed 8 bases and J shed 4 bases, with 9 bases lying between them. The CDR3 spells CASLGSYNSPLHF. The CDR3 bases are TGTGCCAGCCTGGGCAGTTATAATTCACCCCTCCACTTT.